The next 26 T cell receptor beta chains were all read from a single sample in a study of blood T cells in healthy people across ages. Alongside a J-beta primer mix, a sample-barcoded 5' primer served in a second PCR lasting roughly 6 to 11 cycles. Each CDR3 protein is one row after TCRdb ran MiXCR on the 5' RACE reads. The data show more than 750,000 distinct CDR3 sequences, almost 30% seen once. The same data also went into a second study, on T cells of mothers and their children.

Source material: blood. These receptors originate from a woman in her thirties or forties in good health.

The chain employs TRBV9 and TRBJ2-1, with 12 positions matching TRBD1. The CDR3 has 16 amino acids. V shed 4 bases, J shed 2 bases, and the junction held 4 bases outside the gene matches. The germline CDR1 and CDR2 sequences are SGDLS and YYNGEE. CDR3 protein: CASSKGTGGTYNEQFF. The CDR3 bases are TGTGCCAGCAGCAAAGGGACAGGGGGCACCTACAATGAGCAGTTCTTC.

A word on this clonotype: A read error is possible here, since a much larger clone lies one base away. The chain has TRBV7-2 and TRBJ2-7; no clear D gene. The J call is doubtful: the DNA matches TRBJ2-5 better. The CDR3 is 13 amino acids. Germline V gene lookup returns CDR1 SGHTA and CDR2 FQGNSA. Written as DNA, the CDR3 is TGTGCCAGCAGCTTAGTTTTTCAAGGGACCCAGTACTTC. This translates into CASSLVFQGTQYF.

The V and J genes are TRBV28 and TRBJ2-4; no firm D call. Trimming left V 1 base short and J 6 bases short, with 10 bases between. CDR1 MDHEN and CDR2 SYDVKM come from the germline V gene. This CDR3 is 14 amino acids long. This CDR3 reads CASSLLAGRNIQYF. CDR3 DNA sequence: TGTGCCAGCAGTTTATTGGCAGGCCGAAACATTCAGTACTTC.

The chain combines TRBV30 with TRBJ1-3; no clear D gene. Germline assignment: CDR1 GTSNPN and CDR2 SVGIG (reference sequence). Deletions cut 2 bases from V and 0 bases from J, with 14 bases between. The CDR3 is made up of 16 amino acids. CDR3 loop: CAWSPLDGSSGNTIYF. For the CDR3, the DNA is TGTGCCTGGAGTCCTTTGGACGGCTCCTCTGGAAACACCATATATTTT. The variable domain in full, with the rest retrieved from reference TRBV30 and TRBJ1-3, is SQTIHQWPATLVQPVGSPLSLECTVEGTSNPNLYWYRQAAGRGLQLLFYSVGIGQISSEVPQNLSASRPQDRQFILSSKKLLLSDSGFYLCAWSPLDGSSGNTIYFGEGSWLTVV.

The chain links TRBV29-1 to TRBJ2-1, with D possibly matching TRBD1 (5 bases). The CDR3 has 14 residues. The germline gives CDR1 SQVTM, CDR2 ANQGSEA. Trimming stripped 1 base from V and 7 bases from J, with 14 bases between. CDR3 region: CSVEVVQGFNEQFF. CDR3 bases: TGCAGCGTTGAAGTGGTGCAGGGATTTAATGAGCAGTTCTTC.

The sample holds a few counts of this clonotype. This chain joins TRBV20-1 and TRBJ2-1; D might be TRBD1 (6 bases). V was clipped by 5 bases and J by 0 bases, with 20 bases between them. This CDR3 comprises 17 residues. Per germline, CDR1 DFQATT and CDR2 SNEGSKA (reference sequence). This chain's CDR3 is CSAGPFTGSTSYNEQFF. CDR3 sequence (DNA): TGCAGTGCTGGTCCCTTCACAGGGAGCACCTCCTACAATGAGCAGTTCTTC.

The chain recombines TRBV7-2 with TRBJ2-1; 7 bases line up with TRBD2. CDR3 length: 14 amino acids. Germline CDR1 reads SGHTA; CDR2 reads FQGNSA. V trimming: 4 bases; J trimming: 4 bases; junction bases outside the gene matches: 4. DNA for the CDR3: TGTGCCAGCAGCTACGGGGAGGGGTACAATGAGCAGTTCTTC. Protein product: CASSYGEGYNEQFF. The full variable domain, its missing parts supplied by reference TRBV7-2 and TRBJ2-1, is GAGVSQSPSNKVTEKGKDVELRCDPISGHTALYWYRQSLGQGLEFLIYFQGNSAPDKSGLPSDRFSAERTGGSVSTLTIQRTQQEDSAVYLCASSYGEGYNEQFFGPGTRLTVL.

In its sample, this clonotype was seen many times. The chain joins TRBV29-1 to TRBJ2-1; 9 bases line up with TRBD1. Trimming at V came to 6 bases and at J to 9 bases, leaving 9 bases not matched to a gene. Germline values: CDR1 SQVTM, CDR2 ANQGSEA. The length of the CDR3 is 13 residues. This CDR3 reads CSVSPGTGIEQFF. DNA of the CDR3: TGCAGCGTAAGTCCCGGGACAGGGATTGAGCAGTTCTTC.

This chain joins TRBV5-1 and TRBJ1-2; D is possibly TRBD1 (5 bases). V gave up 1 base and J gave up 8 bases, with 12 bases separating them. CDR1 SGHRS and CDR2 YFSETQ come from the germline V gene. This CDR3 contains 13 residues. Written as DNA, the CDR3 is TGCGCCAGCAGCTTGATGATAGGGGACGGCTACACCTTC. Translation gives CASSLMIGDGYTF.

The V call is TRBV20-1, the J call TRBJ2-2, with D possibly called TRBD1 or TRBD2 (6 bases each). CDR1 is DFQATT and CDR2 is SNEGSKA in the germline V gene (reference sequence). Trimming left V 7 bases short and J 4 bases short, with 16 bases between. The CDR3 spans 14 residues. The CDR3 DNA is TGCAGTGTCGTGGCCGGGGGCAGCACCGGGGAGCTGTTTTTT. This encodes CSVVAGGSTGELFF.

The chain links TRBV7-6 to TRBJ2-3; TRBD2 aligns across 10 bases. V was clipped by 1 base and J by 8 bases; unmatched bases: 9. The CDR3 extends over 16 amino acids. Germline V gives CDR1 SGHVS, CDR2 FNYEAQ. The CDR3: CASSLVNLAGAGTQYF. For the CDR3, the DNA is TGTGCCAGCAGCTTAGTCAACCTAGCGGGAGCTGGTACGCAGTATTTT.

This clonotype was seen at least ten times. The CDR3 nucleotides read TGTGCCAGTAGGGCAGGGGGCGGGATGAACACTGAAGCTTTCTTT. It specifies CASRAGGGMNTEAFF. The rearrangement uses TRBV7-3 and TRBJ1-1; 8 bases agree with TRBD1. V shed 9 bases and J 0 bases; nucleotides not matched to a gene: 9. The CDR3 is 15 amino acids. Germline CDR1 SGHTA, CDR2 FQGTGA.

The CDR3 sequence: CASSPRASGGDTQYF. The CDR3 coding sequence is TGTGCCAGCAGTCCACGGGCTAGCGGGGGAGATACGCAGTATTTT. J is TRBJ2-3 and V is TRBV27; TRBD2 agrees at 10 bases. The CDR3 extends over 15 amino acids. After removal of 5 bases from V and 5 bases from J, the junction contained 7 bases not matched to a gene. Germline loops: CDR1 MNHEY, CDR2 SMNVEV (reference sequence).

This clonotype was found many times. This rearrangement joins TRBV4-1 to TRBJ1-2; no firm D call. The CDR3 runs to 13 residues. Trimming took 1 base from V and 2 from J, leaving 5 bases between them. Per the germline V gene, CDR1 is MGHRA and CDR2 is YSYEKL. The CDR3 nucleotides are TGCGCCAGCAGCCAAGCTTTCAACTATGGCTACACCTTC. This translates into CASSQAFNYGYTF.

This clonotype was picked up many times. This chain links TRBV4-3 with TRBJ1-2, with TRBD1 as a possible D gene (5 bases). From germline, CDR1 is LGHNA and CDR2 YSLEER. Trimming stripped 3 bases from V and 8 bases from J, with 13 bases between. The CDR3 totals 13 residues. The CDR3 loop is CASSQPPGVGYTF. CDR3 nucleotide sequence: TGCGCCAGCAGCCAGCCTCCGGGGGTAGGCTACACCTTC.

The chain uses TRBV12-3 or TRBV12-4 and TRBJ2-1, with D unclear. The CDR3 runs to 13 residues. V was trimmed by 7 bases and J by 5 bases, leaving 12 bases between them. The CDR3 DNA sequence: TGTGCCAGCACTATTGTCCGAAACAATGAGCAGTTCTTC. Amino acids: CASTIVRNNEQFF.

The table lists this clonotype with many counts. The rearrangement joins TRBV12-3 or TRBV12-4 to TRBJ1-1; D remains ambiguous. This CDR3 comprises 12 residues. The V gene lost 3 bases and the J gene lost 6 bases, with 8 bases spanning the gap. CDR3 sequence (DNA): TGTGCCAGCAGTTTGGGTCGTTCTGAAGCTTTCTTT. This translates into CASSLGRSEAFF.

In this sample, this clonotype turned up a few times. The chain links TRBV5-6 to TRBJ2-2; D is unclear. The length of the CDR3 is 16 residues. V dropped 0 bases and J dropped 1 base, with 10 bases sitting between them. CDR1 SGHDT and CDR2 YYEEEE come from the germline V gene. The CDR3 DNA sequence: TGTGCCAGCAGCTTGGTTGGCAGCCAGAACACCGGGGAGCTGTTTTTT. This translates into CASSLVGSQNTGELFF.

The chain recombines TRBV7-9 with TRBJ2-7; D is possibly TRBD2 (5 bases). This CDR3 is built from 16 residues. CDR1 and CDR2 (germline): SEHNR, FQNEAQ (reference sequence). Trimming removed 3 bases from V and 10 bases from J, with 25 bases in between. CDR3 loop: CASSFPSSAGMETQYF. DNA of the CDR3: TGTGCCAGCAGCTTTCCCTCCAGCGCGGGTATGGAAACCCAGTACTTC. The full variable domain, completed using reference TRBV7-9 and TRBJ2-7, is DTGVSQNPRHKITKRGQNVTFRCDPISEHNRLYWYRQTLGQGPEFLTYFQNEAQLEKSRLLSDRFSAERPKGSFSTLEIQRTEQGDSAMYLCASSFPSSAGMETQYFGPGTRLTVT.

The genes are TRBV7-9 and TRBJ1-1, with no clear D. Trimming left V 4 bases short and J 3 bases short, with 9 bases between. The CDR3 is 13 amino acids. Looked up from germline, CDR1 is SEHNR and CDR2 is FQNEAQ (reference sequence). In DNA form, the CDR3 reads TGTGCCAGCAGCTACGATAGCTACACTGAAGCTTTCTTT. It encodes CASSYDSYTEAFF. Full variable domain (outside the CDR3, taken from reference TRBV7-9 and TRBJ1-1): DTGVSQNPRHKITKRGQNVTFRCDPISEHNRLYWYRQTLGQGPEFLTYFQNEAQLEKSRLLSDRFSAERPKGSFSTLEIQRTEQGDSAMYLCASSYDSYTEAFFGQGTRLTVV.

The chain joins TRBV11-2 to TRBJ2-3, with D possibly called TRBD1 or TRBD2 (5 bases each). The CDR3 has 14 amino acids. Germline loops: CDR1 SGHAT, CDR2 FQNNGV. V was shortened by 5 bases and J by 2 bases, with 11 bases between the two germline ends. The CDR3 sequence is CASSARDPTDTQYF. In DNA form, the CDR3 reads TGTGCCAGCAGCGCCCGGGACCCCACAGATACGCAGTATTTT.

This clonotype was detected ten times or more. The chain recombines TRBV7-6 with TRBJ2-3; 8 bases align to TRBD1. With 11 bases clipped from V and 5 bases from J, the junction kept 9 bases outside the gene matches. Germline V CDR1 and CDR2: SGHVS, FNYEAQ. CDR3 size: 13 residues. CDR3 in amino acids: CASGQGTKDTQYF. DNA for the CDR3: TGTGCCTCCGGACAGGGAACGAAAGATACGCAGTATTTT.

The chain uses TRBV6-4 and TRBJ2-7; maybe TRBD1 (6 bases). The ends were cut back, 9 bases at V and 0 bases at J, with 15 bases in the middle. CDR1 is MRHNA, CDR2 SNTAGT, per germline. This CDR3 has 14 residues. The CDR3 region is CARGAPRSSYEQYF. The CDR3 DNA is TGTGCCAGGGGGGCCCCCAGGAGCTCCTACGAGCAGTACTTC.

The chain links TRBV29-1 to TRBJ1-2; tentatively, D is TRBD1 (6 bases). The CDR3 is 13 residues long. Trimming pared 6 bases from V and 5 bases from J, leaving 16 bases between. Germline CDR1 reads SQVTM; CDR2 reads ANQGSEA. The CDR3 spells CSVTTGTHYGYTF. In DNA form, the CDR3 reads TGCAGCGTCACAACCGGGACACATTATGGCTACACCTTC.

This rearrangement joins TRBV27 to TRBJ2-7, with 14 nucleotides matching TRBD2. Germline values: CDR1 MNHEY, CDR2 SMNVEV (reference sequence). With V trimmed by 8 bases and J by 2 bases, 5 bases remained unmatched. This CDR3 spans 15 amino acids. CDR3 nucleotides: TGTGCCAGCGCAGAGACTAGCGGGGGGGCCTACGAGCAGTACTTC. This sequence encodes CASAETSGGAYEQYF.

This clonotype appeared many times. The chain couples TRBV4-3 to TRBJ2-7; the D gene is possibly TRBD1 (5 bases). The V gene lost 10 bases and the J gene lost 7 bases, with 20 bases spanning the gap. The V gene's germline CDR1 is LGHNA and CDR2 YSLEER. This CDR3 region has 13 residues. For the CDR3, the DNA is TGCGCCACCTCCAGGGCGGTTACGGAGGAGCAGTACTTC. Amino acids: CATSRAVTEEQYF.